The 27 T cell receptor beta chains listed next were all sequenced from one sample in a study of early T cells in non-severe SARS-CoV-2 infection. TCRdb reprocessed the 5' RACE reads via MiXCR and lists one record per CDR3 protein. This repertoire shows 25,000 to 30,000 distinct CDR3 sequences, 8.5% to 10% found once; its top ten account for roughly 13%. Sequences were obtained from whole blood. These receptor sequences come from an adult who was a healthcare worker with PCR-confirmed SARS-CoV-2 infection or an uninfected control (not recorded which).

The sample holds a few counts of this clonotype. The chain combines TRBV7-9 with TRBJ1-3, with D unclear. V was pared by 8 bases and J by 9 bases, with 8 bases between. The CDR3 extends over 10 amino acids. Germline V lookup: CDR1 SEHNR, CDR2 FQNEAQ (reference sequence). CDR3 sequence: CASALTTIYF. As DNA, the CDR3 is TGTGCCAGCGCCTTGACCACCATATATTTT.

At least ten counts were recorded for this clonotype. This chain connects TRBV6-5 to TRBJ1-1; D uncertain. Looked up from germline, CDR1 is MNHEY and CDR2 is SVGAGI. CDR3 length equals 14 residues. Trimming took off 0 bases at V and 5 bases at J, with 10 bases between the two ends. For the CDR3, the DNA is TGTGCCAGCAGTTACTCGAATGTGGGTACTGAAGCTTTCTTT. Its translation is CASSYSNVGTEAFF.

The chain combines TRBV24-1 with TRBJ2-2; TRBD1 matches at 9 bases. The length of the CDR3 is 16 residues. Germline V lookup: CDR1 KGHDR, CDR2 SFDVKD. Trimming removed 4 bases from V and 4 bases from J; junction bases left unmatched: 6. The CDR3 loop is CATSDTGTGITGELFF. CDR3 DNA: TGTGCCACCAGTGACACCGGGACAGGGATCACCGGGGAGCTGTTTTTT.

This clonotype showed up many times. The rearrangement links TRBV20-1 to TRBJ2-1; D is uncertain. The CDR3 covers 10 residues. Trimming cost V 2 bases and J 9 bases, with 5 bases left between them. Germline CDR1 DFQATT, CDR2 SNEGSKA (reference sequence). CDR3 region: CSARTREQFF. CDR3 in DNA: TGCAGTGCTAGAACCCGTGAGCAGTTCTTC.

On this clonotype itself: An end of the junction does not agree with germline; a read error may underlie this. The V gene is TRBV7-2, the J gene TRBJ1-5; 7 nucleotides agree with TRBD1. This CDR3 has 15 residues. Germline V CDR1 and CDR2: SGHTA, FQGNSA. The CDR3 region is CASSIRQGPNQPHHF. CDR3 nucleotide sequence: TGTGCCAGCAGCATCCGACAGGGTCCTAATCAGCCCCACCATTTT.

V gene TRBV20-1 combines with J gene TRBJ2-1; the D is unclear. The germline V gene encodes CDR1 DFQATT and CDR2 SNEGSKA (reference sequence). This CDR3 region has 14 residues. Trimming took off 3 bases at V and 0 bases at J, with 9 bases between the two ends. As DNA, the CDR3 is TGCAGTGCTAGGCCAGCATCCTCCTACAATGAGCAGTTCTTC. Its translation is CSARPASSYNEQFF.

This clonotype was recorded at least ten times. The CDR3 region has the DNA TGCGCCAGCAGCCAAGATATGCTAGCGGGGGCGGCAGATACGCAGTATTTT. This codes for CASSQDMLAGAADTQYF. The J gene is TRBJ2-3, the V gene TRBV4-1, with TRBD2 matching 10 bases. Germline CDR1 reads MGHRA; CDR2 reads YSYEKL. The CDR3 totals 17 residues. V lost 0 bases, J lost 4 bases, and 7 bases stayed unmatched.

This clonotype was picked up many times. This chain uses TRBV5-1 with TRBJ2-3; the match to TRBD2 covers 11 bases. Unmatched junction bases numbered 15, after V lost 3 bases and J lost 0 bases. This CDR3 has 20 residues. Looked up from germline, CDR1 is SGHRS and CDR2 is YFSETQ. DNA of the CDR3: TGCGCCAGCAGCTCCCATCTAGCGGGGGGCCCTGTTACTAGCACAGATACGCAGTATTTT. Translation: CASSSHLAGGPVTSTDTQYF.

Judged by abundance, this clonotype is medium-sized (0.01 to 0.1%). The chain carries TRBV2 and TRBJ2-1; no reliable D call. The CDR3 runs 11 residues. Trimming took 5 bases from V and 10 from J, leaving 9 bases between them. Per the germline V gene, CDR1 is SNHLY and CDR2 is FYNNEI. CDR3 amino acids: CASSQVDEQFF. CDR3 DNA sequence: TGTGCCAGCAGTCAAGTAGACGAGCAGTTCTTC.

This clonotype is judged medium-sized. The chain uses TRBV29-1 and TRBJ2-7; D possibly corresponds to TRBD2 (5 bases). The CDR3 is made up of 13 amino acids. The V end lost 3 bases, the J end lost 2 bases, and 11 bases lay between the germline ends. The V gene's germline CDR1 is SQVTM and CDR2 ANQGSEA. CDR3 nucleotides: TGCAGCGTTGAGACGGACTCCACCTACGAGCAGTACTTC. Protein: CSVETDSTYEQYF.

This clonotype was detected only a few times. This chain links TRBV28 with TRBJ1-1; D is ambiguous. CDR1 MDHEN and CDR2 SYDVKM come from the germline V gene. V was shortened by 6 bases and J by 3 bases, with 11 bases between the two germline ends. CDR3 size: 13 residues. The CDR3 loop reads CASSRVLDTEAFF. The DNA for the CDR3 is TGTGCCAGCAGCCGGGTCTTGGACACTGAAGCTTTCTTT.

The chain recombines TRBV10-1 with TRBJ2-2; D unresolved. The CDR3 covers 14 residues. Trimming cost V 11 bases and J 1 base, with 14 bases left between them. Germline V gives CDR1 WNHNN, CDR2 SYGVQD (reference sequence). The CDR3 here is CARQGTMNTGELFF. In DNA, the CDR3 is TGCGCCCGCCAAGGCACAATGAACACCGGGGAGCTGTTTTTT.

The rearrangement joins TRBV28 to TRBJ1-2; 10 bases align to TRBD1. From germline, CDR1 is MDHEN and CDR2 SYDVKM. The CDR3 has 15 residues. V shed 6 bases and J 3 bases; nucleotides not matched to a gene: 7. CDR3 in DNA: TGTGCCAGCAGCCCTACCGGACAGGGGGACTATGGCTACACCTTC. This translates into CASSPTGQGDYGYTF.

The chain employs TRBV11-2 and TRBJ2-3; D unclear. V lost 1 base, J lost 0 bases, and 8 bases lay in between. The CDR3 sequence is 15 residues long. Germline CDR1 is SGHAT and CDR2 is FQNNGV. The CDR3: CASSLGSGSTDTQYF. The CDR3 region has the DNA TGTGCCAGCAGCTTAGGGTCCGGGAGCACAGATACGCAGTATTTT.

This clonotype was detected many times. This may arise from a read error, as a much more abundant clone is one base away. The chain has TRBV9 and TRBJ2-5, with 7 bases that match TRBD2. CDR1 is SGDLS, CDR2 YYNGEE, per germline. The junction had 5 bases not matched to a gene; V was cut back by 4 bases and J by 5 bases. The CDR3 sequence is 13 residues long. Written as DNA, the CDR3 is TGTGCCAGCAGCCTCTCGCGGGAGGAGACCCAGTACTTC. The encoded protein is CASSLSREETQYF. Complete variable domain (other parts from reference TRBV9 and TRBJ2-5): DSGVTQTPKHLITATGQRVTLRCSPRSGDLSVYWYQQSLDQGLQFLIQYYNGEERAKGNILERFSAQQFPDLHSELNLSSLELGDSALYFCASSLSREETQYFGPGTRLLVL.

This clonotype showed up just a few times. This chain joins TRBV5-6 and TRBJ1-4; 7 nucleotides line up with TRBD1. V lost 4 bases to trimming and J lost 8 bases; unmatched junction nucleotides: 11. Germline values: CDR1 SGHDT, CDR2 YYEEEE. The CDR3 contains 15 residues. This CDR3 reads CASSPKGGWMEKLFF. The CDR3 DNA sequence: TGTGCCAGCAGCCCAAAAGGGGGCTGGATGGAAAAACTGTTTTTT.

This chain uses TRBV7-6 with TRBJ1-5; D unresolved. V lost 4 bases and J lost 5, with 9 bases in between. The CDR3 sequence is 13 residues long. Germline loops: CDR1 SGHVS, CDR2 FNYEAQ. As DNA, the CDR3 is TGTGCCAGCAGCTCGGTGACGGATCAGCCCCAGCATTTT. Protein sequence: CASSSVTDQPQHF.

This clonotype has only a few counts. The gene calls are TRBV7-9 and TRBJ1-1; the D is unclear. The ends were cut back, 10 bases at V and 1 base at J, with 4 bases in the middle. CDR1 is SEHNR, CDR2 FQNEAQ, per germline (reference sequence). This CDR3 region has 10 residues. The CDR3, as DNA: TGTGCCATCTCGAACACTGAAGCTTTCTTT. This sequence encodes CAISNTEAFF.

This clonotype was counted ten times or more. The rearrangement joins TRBV11-3 to TRBJ2-7; 9 bases match TRBD1. This CDR3 contains 16 residues. In germline, CDR1 is SGHNT, CDR2 YENEEA. Trimming at V came to 7 bases and at J to 1 base, leaving 11 bases not matched to a gene. The CDR3, as DNA: TGTGCCAGCACCCAGAGGGACAGGGTTTATTCCTACGAGCAGTACTTC. Protein product: CASTQRDRVYSYEQYF.

This clonotype appeared many times. This rearrangement joins TRBV6-1 to TRBJ1-3, with 7 bases fitting TRBD1. CDR3 length: 15 amino acids. Germline V gene lookup returns CDR1 MNHNS and CDR2 SASEGT. The ends lost 6 bases at V and 0 bases at J; junction bases unmatched: 5. DNA of the CDR3: TGTGCCAGCAGGCCGACAGGGCTCTCTGGAAACACCATATATTTT. Translation: CASRPTGLSGNTIYF.

The chain employs TRBV20-1 and TRBJ1-2; 10 nucleotides match TRBD1. Trimming removed 4 bases from V and 8 bases from J; junction bases left unmatched: 7. The CDR3 is 13 amino acids. In germline, CDR1 is DFQATT, CDR2 SNEGSKA (reference sequence). The CDR3 sequence: CSATTDRGSGYTF. CDR3 coding DNA: TGCAGTGCTACCACGGACAGGGGGTCCGGCTACACCTTC.

This clonotype was counted many times. The J gene is TRBJ2-3, the V gene TRBV29-1, with 9 positions matching TRBD1. The CDR3 contains 14 residues. V gave up 6 bases and J gave up 3 bases; unmatched junction bases: 7. Germline assignment: CDR1 SQVTM and CDR2 ANQGSEA. The CDR3 bases are TGCAGCGTGGGACAGGGAATGAGGACAGATACGCAGTATTTT. Amino acid sequence: CSVGQGMRTDTQYF.

The rearrangement uses TRBV6-5 and TRBJ2-7; TRBD1 matches at 9 bases. Per the germline V gene, CDR1 is MNHEY and CDR2 is SVGAGI. This CDR3 is 13 amino acids long. Trimming at V came to 6 bases and at J to 4 bases, leaving 4 bases not matched to a gene. CDR3 DNA: TGTGCCAGCAGACTCGACAGGGGGTACGAGCAGTACTTC. Translating gives CASRLDRGYEQYF.

This clonotype was seen at least ten times. The J gene is TRBJ2-2, the V gene TRBV29-1; D is possibly TRBD1 (5 bases). CDR1 and CDR2 from the germline V gene are SQVTM and ANQGSEA. The CDR3 is 13 amino acids. Trimming pared 5 bases from V and 5 bases from J, leaving 12 bases between. CDR3 in DNA: TGCAGCGTTCGTCAGGGTGGGACCGGGGAGCTGTTTTTT. This translates into CSVRQGGTGELFF.

In its sample, this clonotype was seen a few times. The V call is TRBV7-9, the J call TRBJ2-7; D remains unclear. Germline assignment: CDR1 SEHNR and CDR2 FQNEAQ (reference sequence). Trimming stripped 5 bases from V and 1 base from J, with 12 bases between. This CDR3 is built from 14 residues. The CDR3 nucleotides read TGTGCCAGCAGCCCGAGATTGGGTTCCTACGAGCAGTACTTC. It yields the protein CASSPRLGSYEQYF.

This clonotype was detected a few times. The chain joins TRBV4-1 to TRBJ2-5; no clear D. CDR1 MGHRA and CDR2 YSYEKL come from the germline V gene. Between the trimmed V and J ends, which lost 0 bases and 4 bases, there was a span of 15 bases. The CDR3 covers 16 residues. Written as DNA, the CDR3 is TGCGCCAGCAGCCAAGAGGTGACGCAGACTGGAGAGACCCAGTACTTC. Translating it yields CASSQEVTQTGETQYF.

The CDR3 spells CASSYSNRVGGYTF. Here the CDR3 DNA reads TGTGCCAGCAGTTACTCGAACAGGGTTGGAGGCTACACCTTC. The V and J genes are TRBV6-2 or TRBV6-3 and TRBJ1-2; perhaps TRBD1 as D (6 bases). CDR3 length equals 14 residues. Trimming took off 0 bases at V and 8 bases at J, with 13 bases between the two ends. Germline V gene data show CDR1 as MNHEY and CDR2 as SVGEGT.